The 14 T cell receptor beta chains listed next were all sequenced from one sample in a study of CD8+ T cells in alopecia areata. Investigators isolated RNA and reverse transcribed it into cDNA to act as the sequencing template. Libraries were prepared by immunoSEQ multiplex PCR; TCRdb keeps only in-frame clonotypes and omits some of them. The sample yields approximately 100,000 clones, around 86% seen once. Treatment denoted: oral pan-JAK inhibitor, 5-10 mg twice daily. Material: CD8+ T cells sorted from blood, obtained around week 30, from a patient treated with tofacitinib. The receptor set was obtained from a human donor with alopecia areata.

This chain links TRBV27 with TRBJ2-7, with TRBD2 identical over 7 bases. The V gene's germline CDR1 is MNHEY and CDR2 SMNVEV (reference sequence). With 8 bases clipped from V and 4 bases from J, the junction kept 11 bases outside the gene matches. The CDR3 runs to 14 residues. The CDR3 here is CASSPFGGGYEQYF. The CDR3 coding sequence is TGTGCCAGCTCCCCCTTTGGGGGAGGGTACGAGCAGTACTTC.

The rearrangement links TRBV4-1 to TRBJ2-1, with 8 bases identical to TRBD2. The CDR3 sequence is 16 residues long. With V trimmed by 0 bases and J by 2 bases, 3 bases remained unmatched. Germline CDR1 reads MGHRA; CDR2 reads YSYEKL. The CDR3 DNA follows: TGCGCCAGCAGCCAAGAACTAGCGGCAACCTACAATGAGCAGTTCTTC. Residues: CASSQELAATYNEQFF.

This rearrangement joins TRBV5-6 to TRBJ2-1, with D unresolved. Trimming removed 4 bases from V and 6 bases from J, with 14 bases in between. The CDR3 consists of 14 residues. Germline values: CDR1 SGHDT, CDR2 YYEEEE. DNA of the CDR3: TGTGCCAGCAGCCCCTTCTCAAAAGGCAATGAGCAGTTCTTC. Translation: CASSPFSKGNEQFF. Supplemented by reference TRBV5-6 and TRBJ2-1, the full variable domain reads DAGVTQSPTHLIKTRGQQVTLRCSPKSGHDTVSWYQQALGQGPQFIFQYYEEEERQRGNFPDRFSGHQFPNYSSELNVNALLLGDSALYLCASSPFSKGNEQFFGPGTRLTVL.

This sequence joins TRBV4-1 and TRBJ2-2, with TRBD2 as a possible D gene (5 bases). The CDR3 sequence is 13 residues long. Germline CDR1 MGHRA, CDR2 YSYEKL. V lost 5 bases and J lost 9, with 13 bases in between. CDR3: CASSSARARELFF. The CDR3 bases are TGCGCCAGCAGCTCCGCGAGGGCTCGGGAGCTGTTTTTT.

CDR3 DNA: TGCAGCGTTGAAGATCCCGGGACAGGGGGCTACAATGAGCAGTTCTTC. Its translation: CSVEDPGTGGYNEQFF. The chain is built from TRBV29-1 and TRBJ2-1; 11 nucleotides agree with TRBD1. Germline-derived CDR1 and CDR2 are SQVTM and ANQGSEA. J gave up 3 bases and V 0 bases, and 4 bases lay outside the gene matches. The CDR3 runs 16 residues.

V gene TRBV27 combines with J gene TRBJ2-7, with D possibly TRBD1 on 5 matching bases. CDR3 length: 13 amino acids. Germline loops: CDR1 MNHEY, CDR2 SMNVEV (reference sequence). V was trimmed by 2 bases and J by 7 bases, leaving 12 bases between them. CDR3 bases: TGTGCCAGCAGTTTAGGGGCGGAAAAGGAGCAGTACTTC. This translates into CASSLGAEKEQYF.

The chain joins TRBV19 to TRBJ2-7, with D hard to call. CDR3 length: 13 residues. Between the trimmed V and J ends, which lost 5 bases and 1 base, there was a span of 9 bases. From germline, CDR1 is LNHDA and CDR2 SQIVND (reference sequence). The CDR3 DNA is TGTGCCAGTAGTGCCGGTCGGTCCTACGAGCAGTACTTC. It codes for CASSAGRSYEQYF.

A few counts support this clone. V and J are TRBV29-1 and TRBJ2-1; 12 nucleotides align to TRBD2. V lost 4 bases, J lost 4 bases, and 8 bases stayed unmatched. The CDR3 totals 16 residues. In germline, CDR1 is SQVTM, CDR2 ANQGSEA. The CDR3 coding sequence is TGCAGCGTTGTGGGCCTAGCGGGGGGGCAGTACAATGAGCAGTTCTTC. Translating gives CSVVGLAGGQYNEQFF.

The CDR3: CASSQDRSNTYEQYF. Here the CDR3 DNA reads TGCGCCAGCAGCCAAGATAGATCGAACACCTACGAGCAGTACTTC. The rearrangement joins TRBV4-1 to TRBJ2-7; the D is unclear. The CDR3 runs to 15 residues. Trimming cost V 0 bases and J 2 bases, with 11 bases left between them. From germline, CDR1 is MGHRA and CDR2 YSYEKL.

This clone showed up just a few times. The chain combines TRBV29-1 with TRBJ2-7; the D is unclear. Looked up from germline, CDR1 is SQVTM and CDR2 is ANQGSEA. The CDR3 is 11 amino acids. The V end was cut by 4 bases, the J end by 2 bases, with 6 bases between. The CDR3 coding sequence is TGCAGCGTTGTGCAGGCCTACGAGCAGTACTTC. Its translation is CSVVQAYEQYF.

V and J are TRBV5-8 and TRBJ2-7, with D hard to call. The V gene lost 0 bases and the J gene lost 2 bases, with 9 bases spanning the gap. This CDR3 has 14 residues. CDR1 is SGHTS, CDR2 YDEGEE, per germline. In nucleotides, the CDR3 is TGTGCCAGCAGCTTGGCAGGCGTTACCTACGAGCAGTACTTC. Its translation is CASSLAGVTYEQYF.

This chain links TRBV19 with TRBJ1-5; D gene unclear. The germline CDR1 and CDR2 sequences are LNHDA and SQIVND (reference sequence). The CDR3 loop spans 15 amino acids. Trimming removed 7 bases from V and 5 bases from J, with 18 bases in between. CDR3 residues: CASTSDITTHQPQHF. The CDR3 DNA sequence: TGTGCCAGTACTTCAGACATCACAACTCATCAGCCCCAGCATTTT.

The gene calls are TRBV27 and TRBJ2-7; 7 nucleotides align to TRBD1. CDR1 is MNHEY, CDR2 SMNVEV, per germline (reference sequence). The CDR3 spans 14 residues. J gave up 0 bases and V 6 bases, and 5 bases lay outside the gene matches. The CDR3 protein is CASSLGQSSYEQYF. The CDR3 DNA sequence: TGTGCCAGCAGCCTGGGACAGAGCTCCTACGAGCAGTACTTC.

This chain uses TRBV12-5 with TRBJ2-1; D ambiguous. Per the germline V gene, CDR1 is LGHNT and CDR2 is FRNRAP. CDR3 length equals 14 residues. V lost 5 bases and J 5 bases, leaving 13 bases between the germline ends. The CDR3 region is CASGDAVGHNEQFF. The CDR3 DNA follows: TGTGCTAGTGGTGATGCGGTGGGCCACAATGAGCAGTTCTTC.